A single sample gave rise to the 19 T cell receptor beta chains below, sequenced in a study of blood T cell repertoires in COVID-19. Clones were sequenced by immunoSEQ multiplex PCR, and TCRdb holds only the in-frame ones, with some missing. The sample has approximately 280,000 clones, 80% to 90% seen once. Material: peripheral blood. These TCRs come from an older woman with acute or convalescent COVID-19.

The chain recombines TRBV5-6 with TRBJ1-6; D remains unclear. Germline CDR1 reads SGHDT; CDR2 reads YYEEEE. The CDR3 extends over 17 amino acids. Trimming shortened V by 1 base and J by 7 bases, and 18 bases separated the two germline ends. The CDR3 DNA sequence: TGTGCCAGCAGCTTGCATCCGCTCTCCGGGTTGAATTCACCCCTCCACTTT. The encoded protein is CASSLHPLSGLNSPLHF.

The chain employs TRBV6-5 and TRBJ1-6; D call uncertain. The CDR3 has 14 amino acids. V shed 5 bases and J shed 6 bases, with 11 bases lying between them. Germline CDR1 is MNHEY and CDR2 is SVGAGI. CDR3 sequence: CASSRYEGNSPLHF. In DNA form, the CDR3 reads TGTGCCAGCAGTAGGTACGAGGGTAATTCACCCCTCCACTTT.

This clone appeared a single time. This chain links TRBV5-1 with TRBJ2-3, with TRBD2 matching over 9 bases. CDR1 is SGHRS and CDR2 is YFSETQ in the germline V gene. The V and J ends lost 4 bases and 6 bases, in that order; junction bases with no gene match: 6. The CDR3 totals 14 residues. The CDR3 nucleotides read TGCGCCAGCAGCCTAGCGGGGCCTATGGATACGCAGTATTTT. It encodes CASSLAGPMDTQYF.

The genes are TRBV4-1 and TRBJ1-5, with 9 bases lining up with TRBD1. CDR3 length: 19 residues. V lost 3 bases, J lost 5 bases, and 17 bases stayed unmatched. Germline loops: CDR1 MGHRA, CDR2 YSYEKL. Here the CDR3 DNA reads TGCGCCAGCAGCCAGCTGGGGGGACAGGGTGCGGGGATGGATCAGCCCCAGCATTTT. This gives the protein CASSQLGGQGAGMDQPQHF.

The chain employs TRBV19 and TRBJ1-1; 8 bases are a match to TRBD1. Germline V gives CDR1 LNHDA, CDR2 SQIVND (reference sequence). The CDR3 is 15 residues long. V lost 5 bases, J lost 1 base, and 6 bases stayed unmatched. The CDR3 here is CASSERTGKNTEAFF. CDR3 nucleotide sequence: TGTGCCAGTAGTGAACGGACAGGGAAGAACACTGAAGCTTTCTTT.

This sequence joins TRBV10-1 and TRBJ2-1; D gene uncertain. The CDR3 covers 18 residues. The V and J ends lost 9 bases and 6 bases respectively, with 30 bases between them. The germline V gene has CDR1 WNHNN and CDR2 SYGVQD (reference sequence). The CDR3, as DNA: TGCGCCAGTTCTCAAGGCGGAACCGCGCGTGCGGCTGGCAATGAGCAGTTCTTC. Protein: CASSQGGTARAAGNEQFF.

In this sample, this clone turned up once. The V and J genes are TRBV5-1 and TRBJ2-2; D may be TRBD1 (5 bases). The CDR3 runs 16 residues. Deletions cut 4 bases from V and 6 bases from J, with 19 bases between. The germline CDR1 and CDR2 sequences are SGHRS and YFSETQ. Here the CDR3 DNA reads TGCGCCAGCAGCCCCCTGGGGCAGGTTGGCGCCGGGGAGCTGTTTTTT. This sequence encodes CASSPLGQVGAGELFF.

The chain is built from TRBV5-1 and TRBJ2-3, with D possibly matching TRBD1 (6 bases). The CDR3 is 15 residues long. V was shortened by 1 base and J by 2 bases, with 11 bases between the two germline ends. Germline V gene sequence: CDR1 SGHRS, CDR2 YFSETQ. The CDR3 DNA follows: TGCGCCAGCAGCTTGCACGGACAGAACACAGATACGCAGTATTTT. This gives the protein CASSLHGQNTDTQYF.

The chain employs TRBV5-5 and TRBJ2-5; TRBD2 matches at 13 bases. The CDR3 runs to 13 residues. CDR1 is SGHKS and CDR2 is YYEKEE in the germline V gene (reference sequence). V gave up 7 bases and J gave up 3 bases; unmatched junction bases: 0. The CDR3 here is CASGLAGEETQYF. The CDR3 region has the DNA TGTGCCAGCGGACTAGCGGGGGAAGAGACCCAGTACTTC. Full variable domain (remainder filled in from reference TRBV5-5 and TRBJ2-5): DAGVTQSPTHLIKTRGQQVTLRCSPISGHKSVSWYQQVLGQGPQFIFQYYEKEERGRGNFPDRFSARQFPNYSSELNVNALLLGDSALYLCASGLAGEETQYFGPGTRLLVL.

The chain carries TRBV5-5 and TRBJ2-3, with 10 nucleotides matching TRBD2. The CDR3 is made up of 14 amino acids. Per germline, CDR1 SGHKS and CDR2 YYEKEE (reference sequence). J was trimmed by 4 bases and V by 6 bases; bases with no gene match: 5. CDR3 nucleotides: TGTGCCAGCACCCCTAGCGGGGGAGCAGATACGCAGTATTTT. It translates to CASTPSGGADTQYF. Full variable domain (outside the CDR3, taken from reference TRBV5-5 and TRBJ2-3): DAGVTQSPTHLIKTRGQQVTLRCSPISGHKSVSWYQQVLGQGPQFIFQYYEKEERGRGNFPDRFSARQFPNYSSELNVNALLLGDSALYLCASTPSGGADTQYFGPGTRLTVL.

The chain couples TRBV9 to TRBJ1-1, with TRBD1 matching over 7 bases. The length of the CDR3 is 13 residues. V lost 3 bases and J lost 1; bases outside the gene matches: 0. CDR1 and CDR2 (germline): SGDLS, YYNGEE. CDR3 in amino acids: CASSGQGNTEAFF. The CDR3 DNA is TGTGCCAGCAGCGGACAGGGGAACACTGAAGCTTTCTTT.

This chain links TRBV19 with TRBJ2-2; 11 bases agree with TRBD2. Germline CDR1 and CDR2: LNHDA and SQIVND (reference sequence). V was pared by 6 bases and J by 6 bases, with 9 bases of the junction left unmatched. This CDR3 has 16 residues. The CDR3 loop reads CASRLTSGVRAGELFF. The CDR3 region has the DNA TGTGCCAGTAGGCTGACTAGCGGGGTGCGGGCCGGGGAGCTGTTTTTT.

This clone has only one observation. The chain combines TRBV7-2 with TRBJ2-1; TRBD2 matches 9 bases. Germline loops: CDR1 SGHTA, CDR2 FQGNSA. CDR3 length: 15 residues. V shed 1 base, J shed 10 bases, and the junction held 8 bases outside the gene matches. The chain's CDR3 is CASSLVVAGAWEQFF. CDR3 DNA: TGTGCCAGCAGCTTAGTGGTAGCGGGGGCTTGGGAGCAGTTCTTC.

The gene calls are TRBV11-3 and TRBJ2-1, with 7 positions matching TRBD1. Germline CDR1 is SGHNT and CDR2 is YENEEA. The CDR3 runs 15 residues. The J segment lost 6 bases and the V segment lost 5 bases, leaving 10 bases of the junction unmatched. The CDR3 is CASSPRATGANEQFF. For the CDR3, the DNA is TGTGCCAGCAGCCCACGAGCCACAGGGGCCAATGAGCAGTTCTTC.

The chain recombines TRBV2 with TRBJ2-2; D perhaps matches TRBD2 (6 bases). CDR3 size: 14 residues. The V end was cut by 4 bases, the J end by 2 bases, with 8 bases between. Germline CDR1 and CDR2: SNHLY and FYNNEI. The CDR3 DNA reads as TGTGCCAGCAGTGGCGGGGATAACACCGGGGAGCTGTTTTTT. Its protein is CASSGGDNTGELFF.

Regarding this clone: Other nucleotide sequences in the sample specify the same CDR3. The chain joins TRBV3-1 (or the pseudogene TRBV3-2) to TRBJ1-2; D may be TRBD1 (5 bases). V lost 3 bases, J lost 3 bases, and 8 bases lay in between. This CDR3 is 13 amino acids long. The V gene's germline CDR1 is LGHDT and CDR2 YNNKEL (reference sequence). CDR3 nucleotide sequence: TGTGCCAGCAGCCAGGGGACTGACTATGGCTACACCTTC. Its protein product is CASSQGTDYGYTF.

The V gene is TRBV7-8, the J gene TRBJ1-5; D not resolved. The CDR3 extends over 13 amino acids. Germline V gene data show CDR1 as SGHVS and CDR2 as FQNEAQ. Trimming left V 5 bases short and J 3 bases short, with 8 bases between. For the CDR3, the DNA is TGTGCCAGCAGCCGGCAGGACAATCAGCCCCAGCATTTT. Protein: CASSRQDNQPQHF.

This chain connects TRBV10-3 to TRBJ2-1; D gene unclear. The length of the CDR3 is 12 residues. V lost 2 bases, J lost 9 bases, and 8 bases lay in between. From germline, CDR1 is ENHRY and CDR2 SYGVKD. The DNA for the CDR3 is TGTGCCATCAGTGAGACGAGTGGTGAGCAGTTCTTC. Protein product: CAISETSGEQFF.

The chain is built from TRBV14 and TRBJ1-1, with D perhaps TRBD1 (5 bases). Germline V gives CDR1 SGHDN, CDR2 FVKESK. The CDR3 runs to 15 residues. Trimming took 1 base from V and 0 from J, leaving 9 bases between them. This CDR3 reads CASSQVKGVNTEAFF. CDR3 DNA: TGTGCCAGCAGCCAAGTAAAAGGGGTGAACACTGAAGCTTTCTTT. Full variable domain (missing parts from reference TRBV14 and TRBJ1-1): EAGVTQFPSHSVIEKGQTVTLRCDPISGHDNLYWYRRVMGKEIKFLLHFVKESKQDESGMPNNRFLAERTGGTYSTLKVQPAELEDSGVYFCASSQVKGVNTEAFFGQGTRLTVV.